The 17 T cell receptor beta chains presented below share a single source sample, sequenced in a study of T cells in Graves' hyperthyroidism and ophthalmopathy. RNA transcripts were the template for amplifying TCR beta CDR3 regions. First-round RT-PCR of the TCR CDR3 relied on the HTBI primer set. TCRdb passed the multiplex PCR reads through MiXCR, listing each CDR3 protein once. The data contain tens of thousands of distinct CDR3 sequences, approximately 58% of them singletons. The sequenced sample consisted of peripheral blood or thyroid tissue (not recorded which). These receptors came from a man younger than 35 with Graves' hyperthyroidism.

This chain links TRBV28 with TRBJ1-3; D not certain. The V and J ends lost 9 bases and 0 bases respectively, with 9 bases between them. The germline gives CDR1 MDHEN, CDR2 SYDVKM. This CDR3 has 13 amino acids. CDR3: CASVHHSGNTIYF. CDR3 nucleotide sequence: TGTGCCAGTGTCCACCACTCTGGAAACACCATATATTTT.

This clonotype was counted many times. The chain couples TRBV7-2 to TRBJ1-1, with 8 nucleotides matching TRBD1. The J segment lost 8 bases and the V segment lost 5 bases, leaving 10 bases of the junction unmatched. This CDR3 region has 14 residues. Germline values: CDR1 SGHTA, CDR2 FQGNSA. CDR3 region: CASSQWTGFSEAFF. In nucleotides, the CDR3 is TGTGCCAGCAGCCAATGGACAGGGTTTTCGGAAGCTTTCTTT.

The gene calls are TRBV15 and TRBJ2-2; a weak D match, TRBD2 (5 bases). The CDR3 extends over 17 amino acids. Trimming removed 0 bases at V and 4 bases at J, with 15 bases between. The germline V gene encodes CDR1 LNHNV and CDR2 YYDKDF (reference sequence). CDR3 nucleotide sequence: TGTGCCACCAGCAGAGATCAGCGGTCCTGGGCCACCGGGGAGCTGTTTTTT. As protein: CATSRDQRSWATGELFF.

This clonotype appeared many times. The chain is built from TRBV28 and TRBJ1-2; possibly TRBD1 for D (5 bases). V shed 10 bases and J shed 8 bases, with 17 bases lying between them. Germline V gene data show CDR1 as MDHEN and CDR2 as SYDVKM. The CDR3 spans 12 residues. Here the CDR3 reads CAITGLKRGYTF. The DNA of the CDR3 is TGTGCCATTACGGGGCTGAAGAGGGGCTACACCTTC.

This clonotype occurred many times. The chain employs TRBV5-4 and TRBJ1-1; the match to TRBD1 covers 9 bases. Germline V gene sequence: CDR1 SGHNT, CDR2 YYREEE (reference sequence). The V gene end was trimmed by 2 bases and the J gene end by 3 bases; junction bases not matched to a gene: 5. The CDR3 runs 15 residues. The CDR3 is CASSFLDRGDTEAFF. In DNA, the CDR3 is TGTGCCAGCAGCTTCTTAGACAGGGGGGACACTGAAGCTTTCTTT.

The genes are TRBV2 and TRBJ1-1, with D perhaps matching TRBD1 (6 bases). V lost 4 bases to trimming and J lost 2 bases, with 17 bases between them. CDR1 SNHLY and CDR2 FYNNEI come from the germline V gene. This CDR3 has 16 residues. The CDR3 loop is CASSGDKTGLNTEAFF. The CDR3 DNA sequence: TGTGCCAGCAGTGGAGACAAGACAGGACTAAACACTGAAGCTTTCTTT.

In the case of this clonotype: An end of the junction differs from the germline gene, which may be a read error. The chain couples TRBV2 to TRBJ2-7; the D gene is possibly TRBD2 (6 bases). The CDR3 consists of 15 residues. CDR1 and CDR2 (germline): SNHLY, FYNNEI. The DNA for the CDR3 is TGTGCCATCAGTGACTCGGGGGTGTTTGTCGACGAGCAGTACTTC. Amino acid sequence: CAISDSGVFVDEQYF.

This clonotype was recorded at least ten times. The V gene is TRBV20-1, the J gene TRBJ2-7, with D possibly being TRBD2 (6 bases). Trimming left V 3 bases short and J 12 bases short, with 21 bases between. CDR3 length: 13 amino acids. CDR1 and CDR2 (germline): DFQATT, SNEGSKA (reference sequence). The CDR3 DNA reads TGCAGTGCTAGCGAGGGACTCCCTTCCTCCCCGTACTTC. It encodes CSASEGLPSSPYF.

The rearrangement uses TRBV20-1 and TRBJ2-7, with D possibly matching TRBD2 (5 bases). Trimming took off 6 bases at V and 4 bases at J, with 22 bases between the two ends. Looked up from germline, CDR1 is DFQATT and CDR2 is SNEGSKA (reference sequence). CDR3 length: 15 amino acids. DNA for the CDR3: TGCAGTGCGGGCGGGTCCGCCCCGGATCCTTACGAGCAGTACTTC. Residues: CSAGGSAPDPYEQYF.

The chain links TRBV7-9 to TRBJ2-7; D may be TRBD2 (6 bases). This CDR3 has 13 residues. CDR1 and CDR2 from the germline V gene are SEHNR and FQNEAQ (reference sequence). V lost 4 bases and J 3 bases, leaving 10 bases between the germline ends. CDR3 loop: CASSSPGDYEQYF. The DNA of the CDR3 is TGTGCCAGCAGCTCTCCGGGGGACTACGAGCAGTACTTC.

This chain joins TRBV10-3 and TRBJ2-7; 8 bases are a match to TRBD1. This CDR3 is built from 14 residues. Trimming took 10 bases from V and 7 from J; bases not matched to a gene: 15. Germline assignment: CDR1 ENHRY and CDR2 SYGVKD. This CDR3 is CASTRDQGAGEQYF. For the CDR3, the DNA is TGTGCCAGCACCCGGGACCAGGGGGCGGGGGAGCAGTACTTC.

This rearrangement joins TRBV29-1 to TRBJ2-6, with D possibly being TRBD1 (5 bases). Trimming pared 6 bases from V and 3 bases from J, leaving 12 bases between. The CDR3 runs 14 residues. CDR1 and CDR2 (germline): SQVTM, ANQGSEA. CDR3 region: CSVLTQVGANVLTF. Written as DNA, the CDR3 is TGCAGCGTACTGACACAGGTTGGGGCCAACGTCCTGACTTTC.

This chain joins TRBV10-3 and TRBJ2-5; 10 bases agree with TRBD2. Germline V gene data show CDR1 as ENHRY and CDR2 as SYGVKD. V was clipped by 10 bases and J by 5 bases; unmatched bases: 7. CDR3 length equals 13 residues. The CDR3 reads CATRTSGAETQYF. CDR3 DNA sequence: TGTGCCACCAGAACTAGCGGGGCGGAGACCCAGTACTTC.

The rearrangement uses TRBV2 and TRBJ1-5; 7 bases fit TRBD1. V lost 6 bases to trimming and J lost 4 bases; unmatched junction nucleotides: 9. The CDR3 extends over 15 amino acids. Per germline, CDR1 SNHLY and CDR2 FYNNEI. The CDR3 nucleotides are TGTGCCAGCAGGCAAACAGGGGCCACGAATCAGCCCCAGCATTTT. It codes for CASRQTGATNQPQHF.

The J gene is TRBJ1-2, the V gene TRBV7-2; D is ambiguous. CDR1 and CDR2 from the germline V gene are SGHTA and FQGNSA. The ends were cut back, 0 bases at V and 2 bases at J, with 16 bases in the middle. The CDR3 sequence is 17 residues long. In nucleotides, the CDR3 is TGTGCCAGCAGCTTAGCTGCTTTTCTGACGGTGAACTATGGCTACACCTTC. It encodes CASSLAAFLTVNYGYTF.

The chain is built from TRBV15 and TRBJ2-7, with D unresolved. Between the trimmed V and J ends, which lost 0 bases and 2 bases, there was a span of 17 bases. Per germline, CDR1 LNHNV and CDR2 YYDKDF (reference sequence). The CDR3 spans 17 residues. The CDR3 nucleotides are TGTGCCACCAGCAGAGATGGGTTATCGCGAAGACCCTACGAGCAGTACTTC. It codes for CATSRDGLSRRPYEQYF.

This clonotype was seen only a few times. This chain connects TRBV20-1 to TRBJ1-4; the D is unclear. Germline CDR1 is DFQATT and CDR2 is SNEGSKA (reference sequence). There are 13 residues in the CDR3. In DNA form, the CDR3 reads TGCAGCCTTAGGCCTGCAACTAATGAAAAACTGTTTTTT. Residues: CSLRPATNEKLFF.